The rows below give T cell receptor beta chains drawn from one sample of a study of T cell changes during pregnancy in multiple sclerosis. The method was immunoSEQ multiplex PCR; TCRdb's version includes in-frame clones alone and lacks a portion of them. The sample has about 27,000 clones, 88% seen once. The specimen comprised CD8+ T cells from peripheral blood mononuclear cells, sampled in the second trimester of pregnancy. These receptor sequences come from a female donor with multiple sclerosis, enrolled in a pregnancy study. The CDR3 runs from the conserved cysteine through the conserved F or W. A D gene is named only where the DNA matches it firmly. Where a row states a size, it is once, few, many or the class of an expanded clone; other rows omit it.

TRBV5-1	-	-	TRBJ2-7	TGCGCCAGCAGCTTGGCTACAGGGTACACCTACGAGCAGTACTTC	CASSLATGYTYEQYF
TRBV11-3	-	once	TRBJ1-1	TGTGCCAGCAGCCCAGGCGGGCAGCAGCTGAACACTGAAGCTTTCTTT	CASSPGGQQLNTEAFF
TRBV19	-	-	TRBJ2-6	TGTGCCAGTAGTATAAAGGGGGGGGATGGGGCCAACGTCCTGACTTTC	CASSIKGGDGANVLTF
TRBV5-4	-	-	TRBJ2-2	TGTGCCAGCAGCGACGGCGGGTACGGGGAGCTGTTTTTT	CASSDGGYGELFF
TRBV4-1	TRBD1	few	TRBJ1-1	TGCGCCAGCAGCCCCTTAGGGGGCGGACAGGGGAACACTGAAGCTTTCTTT	CASSPLGGGQGNTEAFF
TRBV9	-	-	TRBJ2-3	TGTGCCAGCACGGCCGAACAGCCAGGTCGGGATACGCAGTATTTT	CASTAEQPGRDTQYF
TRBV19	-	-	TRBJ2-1	TGTGCCAGTAGTTCAAACTACAATGAGCAGTTCTTC	CASSSNYNEQFF
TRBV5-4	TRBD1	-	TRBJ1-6	TGTGCCACCCGTGGGCAGGGGGGCTCACCCCTCCACTTT	CATRGQGGSPLHF
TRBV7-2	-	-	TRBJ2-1	TGTGCCAGCAGCTTACCCCATCTGTCGGGGGACCTATACAATGAGCAGTTCTTC	CASSLPHLSGDLYNEQFF
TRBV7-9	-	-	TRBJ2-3	TGTGCCAGCAGCTTCTTTCAGGGAATAGCAGATACGCAGTATTTT	CASSFFQGIADTQYF
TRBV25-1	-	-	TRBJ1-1	TGTGTCAGCACCGGGTACACTGAAGCTTTCTTT	CVSTGYTEAFF
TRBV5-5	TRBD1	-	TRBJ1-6	TGTGCCAGCAGCCTGCGGACAGGGTATTCACCCCTCCACTTT	CASSLRTGYSPLHF
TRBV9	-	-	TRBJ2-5	TGTGCCAGCAGCGTGGGGGGAGTCCAAGAGACCCAGTACTTC	CASSVGGVQETQYF
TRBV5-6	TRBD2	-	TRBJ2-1	TGTGCCAGCAGCCTGGAACTAGCGGGATTTAGTGAGCAGTTCTTC	CASSLELAGFSEQFF
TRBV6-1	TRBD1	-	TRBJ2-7	TGTGCCAGCAGTGAGGGGACAGGGGGCGCCTACGAGCAGTACTTC	CASSEGTGGAYEQYF
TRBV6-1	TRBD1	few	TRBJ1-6	TGTGCCAGCAGCAGTACAGGGGAGAATTCACCCCTCCACTTT	CASSSTGENSPLHF
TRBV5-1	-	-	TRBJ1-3	TGCGCCAGCAGCCCGGGAGGAGGTGCAGTGGGAAACACCATATATTTT	CASSPGGGAVGNTIYF
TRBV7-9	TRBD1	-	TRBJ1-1	TGTGCCAGCACCCTCGTGGACAGGGCCCCTGAAGCTTTCTTT	CASTLVDRAPEAFF
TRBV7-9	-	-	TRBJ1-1	TGTGCCAGCAGCTTTCTACGGGGGGAAGCTTTCTTT	CASSFLRGEAFF
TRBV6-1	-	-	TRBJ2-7	TGTGCCAGCAGTGCCCGCACAATGGCGGGGCGGTCCTACGAGCAGTACTTC	CASSARTMAGRSYEQYF
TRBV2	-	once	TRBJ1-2	TGTGCCAGCTCGGGGGGAGGCTACACCTTC	CASSGGGYTF
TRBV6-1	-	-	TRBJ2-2	TGTGCCAGCAGTGAGGCTACAGAACCCACCGGGGAGCTGTTTTTT	CASSEATEPTGELFF
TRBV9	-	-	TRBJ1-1	TGTGCCAGCAGCAAGGCGGGGGACGGAATCACTGAAGCTTTCTTT	CASSKAGDGITEAFF
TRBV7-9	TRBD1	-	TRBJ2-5	TGTGCCAGCAGCTTAGGGGACAGGGCCAAAGAGACCCAGTACTTC	CASSLGDRAKETQYF
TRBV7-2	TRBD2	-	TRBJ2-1	TGTGCCAGCAGGTACCGACCGGGACTAGCGGGGTCGGGGGAGCAGTTCTTC	CASRYRPGLAGSGEQFF
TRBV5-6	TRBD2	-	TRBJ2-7	TGTGCCAGCAGCTTGGGGCCGGGGGGACTAGCGGCCGAGCAGTACTTC	CASSLGPGGLAAEQYF
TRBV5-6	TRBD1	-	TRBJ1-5	TGTGCCAGCAGCTTGTATGGACAGGGCGTCGGACAGCCCCAGCATTTT	CASSLYGQGVGQPQHF
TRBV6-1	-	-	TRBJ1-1	TGTGCCAGCAGTGACAGGGAGAACACTGAAGCTTTCTTT	CASSDRENTEAFF
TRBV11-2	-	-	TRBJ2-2	TGTGCCAGCAGCTTAGCAGGTCCGAACACCGGGGAGCTGTTTTTT	CASSLAGPNTGELFF
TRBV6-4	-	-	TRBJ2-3	TGTGCCAGCAGTGCTAGCGGCACAGATACGCAGTATTTT	CASSASGTDTQYF
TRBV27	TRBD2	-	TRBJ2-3	TGTGCCAGCAGTCCTTGGACTAGCGGGGAAGTAGATACGCAGTATTTT	CASSPWTSGEVDTQYF
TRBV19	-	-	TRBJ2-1	TGTGCCAGTTTGGAACAGGGGGGGTACAATGAGCAGTTCTTC	CASLEQGGYNEQFF
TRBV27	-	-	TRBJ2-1	TGTGCCAGCCATAGCTCCTACAATGAGCAGTTCTTC	CASHSSYNEQFF
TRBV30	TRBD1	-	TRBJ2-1	TGTGCCTGGAGCGAGATCAGGGGACAGGGACCCTACAATGAGCAGTTCTTC	CAWSEIRGQGPYNEQFF
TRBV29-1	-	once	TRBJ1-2	TGCAGCGTTTCCCTCGGCTACACCTTC	CSVSLGYTF
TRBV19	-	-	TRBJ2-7	TGTGCCAGTAGTATGCACTTCCCCTCCTACGAGCAGTACTTC	CASSMHFPSYEQYF
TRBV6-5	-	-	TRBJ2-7	TGTGCCAGCAGTTTAGGCACCGGGGAGCAGTACTTC	CASSLGTGEQYF
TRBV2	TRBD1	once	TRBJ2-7	TGTGCCAGCGTGGGACAGGGCTACGAGCAGTACTTC	CASVGQGYEQYF
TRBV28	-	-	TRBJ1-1	TGTGCCAGCATCGGGGGTCCCACTGAAGCTTTCTTT	CASIGGPTEAFF
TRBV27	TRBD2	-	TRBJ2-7	TGTGCCAGCAGCCCGGGACTACTCTACGAGCAGTACTTC	CASSPGLLYEQYF
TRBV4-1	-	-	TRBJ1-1	TGCGCCAGCAGCCCTAAATTGGACACTGAAGCTTTCTTT	CASSPKLDTEAFF